This T cell receptor beta chain is drawn from a study of blood T cell repertoires in COVID-19. This CDR3 region has 12 residues. V was cut by 2 bases and J by 6 bases, with 6 bases left in between. Germline CDR1 is SGHTA and CDR2 is FQGTGA. Source study methods: Counts of nucleated cells, estimated from reference gene primer amplification, were obtained. Produced via immunoSEQ multiplex PCR; TCRdb's table is partial and in-frame only. D and trimming were read from the DNA, whereas the V and J calls and clone size are those reported in that table. This sample yields 200,000 to 300,000 clones, of which about 90% are seen a single time; roughly 0.79% belongs to the top ten.

The sample consisted of peripheral blood. This TCR came from a young man with COVID-19, enrolled during active disease. The chain employs TRBV7-3 and TRBJ2-3, with D hard to call. The CDR3 region is CASSLPGDTQYF. Written as DNA, the CDR3 is TGTGCCAGCAGCTTACCCGGGGATACGCAGTATTTT.